This T cell receptor (beta chain) was recorded in a study of technical replicates of blood from a few donors. The ends lost 2 bases at V and 9 bases at J; junction bases unmatched: 9. Germline V gives CDR1 PRHDT, CDR2 FYEKMQ (reference sequence). This CDR3 has 15 residues. This clone was counted a few times. The repertoire was sequenced with immunoSEQ multiplex PCR; TCRdb's copy has only in-frame clones and lacks some. There are approximately 80,000 clones in the sample; 89% occur only once, and about 0.38% lies in the top ten. The sample taken for sequencing was T cells isolated from PBMCs. The rearrangement uses TRBV13 and TRBJ2-1, with 8 bases fitting TRBD2. The sequence derives from a human donor in good health. CDR3: CASSLISGSTGEQFF. Written as DNA, the CDR3 is TGTGCCAGCAGCTTAATCAGCGGGAGTACCGGTGAGCAGTTCTTC.